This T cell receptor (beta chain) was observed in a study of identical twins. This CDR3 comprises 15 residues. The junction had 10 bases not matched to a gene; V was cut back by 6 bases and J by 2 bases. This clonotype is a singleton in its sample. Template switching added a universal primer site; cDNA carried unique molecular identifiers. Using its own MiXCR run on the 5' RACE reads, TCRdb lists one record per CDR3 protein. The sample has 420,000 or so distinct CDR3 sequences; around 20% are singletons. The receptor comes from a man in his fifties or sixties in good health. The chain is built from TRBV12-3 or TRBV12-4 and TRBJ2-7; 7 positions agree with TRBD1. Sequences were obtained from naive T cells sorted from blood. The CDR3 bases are TGTGCCAGCAGGTTCGGGCAGGGGGTAGCCTACGAGCAGTACTTC. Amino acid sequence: CASRFGQGVAYEQYF.